This is a list of T cell receptor beta chains from one sample in a study of shared clonotypes between healthy human individuals. Libraries were prepared by immunoSEQ multiplex PCR; TCRdb keeps only in-frame clonotypes and omits some of them. The data show about 1.1 million clones, around 78% seen once. Specimen: memory CD4+ T cells from PBMCs. The receptors were gathered from a man younger than 30 in good health. Some clones in this sample may be carry-over from other donors' samples. The CDR3 runs from the conserved cysteine through the conserved F or W. The order of the fields is CDR3 protein, CDR3 DNA, clone size, V gene, D gene, J gene. The D gene is left open where the match is weak. Rows may omit the clone size; those that give it use once, few, many or a size class.

CASNSQGVDTQYF	TGTGCCAGCAACTCTCAGGGGGTAGATACGCAGTATTTT	-	TRBV7-9	TRBD1	TRBJ2-3
CASRSTAEIIHPSGSPLHF	TGTGCCAGCAGGTCCACCGCCGAAATAATTCACCCCTCGGGTTCACCCCTCCACTTT	once	TRBV21-1	-	TRBJ1-6
CAWSPDPSYNEQFF	TGTGCCTGGAGTCCAGACCCCTCCTACAATGAGCAGTTCTTC	-	TRBV30	-	TRBJ2-1
CSVVYRGTYNEQFF	TGCAGCGTTGTGTATCGCGGGACGTACAATGAGCAGTTCTTC	-	TRBV29-1	-	TRBJ2-1
CASSVGGSGANVLTF	TGTGCCAGCAGCGTTGGGGGCTCTGGGGCCAACGTCCTGACTTTC	-	TRBV9	-	TRBJ2-6
CASSINGQGAQYF	TGTGCCAGCAGTATAAACGGACAGGGGGCACAGTATTTT	many	TRBV27	TRBD1	TRBJ2-3
CASSVEQGNNEQFF	TGTGCCAGCAGCGTAGAACAGGGTAACAATGAGCAGTTCTTC	-	TRBV9	-	TRBJ2-1
CASSIGTGPNEKLFF	TGTGCCAGCAGCATCGGGACAGGTCCTAATGAAAAACTGTTTTTT	-	TRBV7-9	TRBD1	TRBJ1-4
CASSLSGRDYSNQPQHF	TGTGCCAGCAGTTTATCCGGCAGAGATTATAGCAATCAGCCCCAGCATTTT	-	TRBV28	-	TRBJ1-5
CASSSGSTSDEQFF	TGTGCCAGCAGCAGCGGTTCCACTAGCGATGAGCAGTTCTTC	-	TRBV7-3	TRBD2	TRBJ2-1
CAIMNTGNGTEAFF	TGTGCCATCATGAATACAGGGAACGGGACTGAAGCTTTCTTT	-	TRBV10-3	-	TRBJ1-1
CASSLAAGRSYNEQFF	TGCGCCAGCAGCTTGGCAGCGGGGAGGTCCTACAATGAGCAGTTCTTC	once	TRBV5-1	TRBD2	TRBJ2-1
CASSPGLALDTQYF	TGTGCCAGCTCACCAGGGCTAGCCCTAGATACGCAGTATTTT	-	TRBV18	-	TRBJ2-3
CASSQSEGQGNYGYTF	TGCGCCAGCAGTCAATCGGAGGGACAGGGTAACTATGGCTACACCTTC	-	TRBV23-1	TRBD1	TRBJ1-2
CASSTNPGTVNTEAFF	TGCGCCAGCAGCACAAATCCCGGGACGGTGAACACTGAAGCTTTCTTT	few	TRBV5-1	-	TRBJ1-1